This T cell receptor (beta chain) derives from a study of T cell repertoires in cytomegalovirus infection. About the research overall: Signatures in public TCR beta sequences pointed to both CMV infection and matching HLA type. Study conclusions and caveats: Carriers of CMV plus the relevant HLA were identified by cumulative public TCR beta family frequency.

MiXCR, applied by TCRdb to the reads, yields one record per CDR3 protein. The repertoire has about 350,000 distinct CDR3 sequences, nearly 35% of them found once; the top ten carry about 13%. As to this clonotype: Its cognate antigen is unknown.

This CDR3 is 16 amino acids long. Per the germline V gene, CDR1 is SEHNR and CDR2 is FQNEAQ (reference sequence). V dropped 8 bases and J dropped 3 bases, with 22 bases sitting between them. Material: cultured PBMCs, obtained from culture after CMV antigen stimulation. The source of this sequence is a human donor in good health (CMV status not recorded). Some clones in this sample may be carry-over from other donors' samples. The chain is built from TRBV7-9 and TRBJ1-2, with a tentative D call TRBD1 (6 bases). The DNA for the CDR3 is TGTGCCAGCGGGTCTATGGTCCCAGGGGTCGACTATGGCTACACCTTC. Translated, it gives CASGSMVPGVDYGYTF.